Included here is one TCR beta chain sequence, with context. Authors' methods: How many nucleated cells were present was estimated from reference gene primer amplification. Assay used: immunoSEQ multiplex PCR; TCRdb lists only in-frame clones, some missing. Clone size and the V and J calls come from that table; the DNA yielded D and trimming. This sample has over 200,000 clones, with 88% found just once. The sample comes from a study of blood T cell repertoires in COVID-19. Study details: COVID-19 samples collected from the United States, Italy and Spain covered acute and convalescent phases.

Looked up from germline, CDR1 is WNHNN and CDR2 is SYGVQD (reference sequence). The V segment lost 6 bases and the J segment 11 bases; nucleotides outside the gene matches: 8. CDR3 length: 13 residues. The receptor's source is a man in his late teens or twenties with active or convalescent COVID-19. The rearrangement links TRBV10-1 to TRBJ1-1; TRBD1 aligns across 11 bases. Sequences were obtained from peripheral blood. This chain's CDR3 is CASSPGQGAKAFF. In DNA form, the CDR3 reads TGCGCCAGCAGCCCCGGACAGGGGGCGAAGGCTTTCTTT.